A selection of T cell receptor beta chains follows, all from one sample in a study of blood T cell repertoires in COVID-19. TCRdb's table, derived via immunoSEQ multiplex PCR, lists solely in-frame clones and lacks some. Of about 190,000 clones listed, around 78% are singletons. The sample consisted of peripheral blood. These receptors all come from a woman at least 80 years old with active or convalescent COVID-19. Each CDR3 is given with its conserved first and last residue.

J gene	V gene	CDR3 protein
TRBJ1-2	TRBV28	CASSLGDYGYTF
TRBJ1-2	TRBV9	CASSKDRLWSGYTF
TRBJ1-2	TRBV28	CASSLGQGIYGYTF
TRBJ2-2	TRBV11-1	CASRATGGTGELFF
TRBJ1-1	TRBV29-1	CSVRGLGTGGNTEAFF
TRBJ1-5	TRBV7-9	CASSLTGYGQPQHF
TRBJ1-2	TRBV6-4	CASSDSGSGGIGYTF
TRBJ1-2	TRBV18	CASSPVSGTGDGYTF
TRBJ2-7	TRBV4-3	CASSRSMTGDYEQYF
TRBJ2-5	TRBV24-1	CATSGRDNIETQYF
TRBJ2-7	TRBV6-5	CASTPGQGYEQYF
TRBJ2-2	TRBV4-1	CASSPKQDPRGDRWLFF
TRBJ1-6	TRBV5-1	CASSRWAGGNSPLHF
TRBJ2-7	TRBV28	CASSLDGTGLLEQYF
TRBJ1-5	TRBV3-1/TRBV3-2	CASSPKLSGYYSNQPQHF
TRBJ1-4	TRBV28	CASSLPGTRSMLQLFF
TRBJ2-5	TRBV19	CASSMIQGVEETQYF
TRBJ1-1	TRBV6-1	CASSDPTRLNTEAFF
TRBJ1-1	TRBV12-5	CASGLVQGWTTEAFF
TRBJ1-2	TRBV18	CASSPRGDNYGYTF
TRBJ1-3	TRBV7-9	CASDSIISGNTIYF
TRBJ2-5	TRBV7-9	CASSLITGGFGETQYF
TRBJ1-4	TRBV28	CASSLGGNEKLFF
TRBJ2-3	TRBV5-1	CASSAGGTADTQYF
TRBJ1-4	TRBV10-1	CASIRTANEKLFF
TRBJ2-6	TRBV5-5	CASSLAYSLGANVLTF
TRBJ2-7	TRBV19	CASSIQGQAQGYEQYF
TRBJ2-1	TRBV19	CASSIGLNNEQFF
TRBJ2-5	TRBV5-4	CASSLPFRGETQYF
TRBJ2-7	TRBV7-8	CASSPGAYEQYF
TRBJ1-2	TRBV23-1	CASSQSRTGRGYTF
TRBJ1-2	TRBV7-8	CASIQGSPGIYGYTF
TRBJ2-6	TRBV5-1	CASSSGESSGANVLTF
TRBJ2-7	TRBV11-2	CASSPRSSGAPSYEQYF
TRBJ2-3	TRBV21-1	CASSYRSCTDTQYF
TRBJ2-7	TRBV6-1	CASSDPYRYEQYF